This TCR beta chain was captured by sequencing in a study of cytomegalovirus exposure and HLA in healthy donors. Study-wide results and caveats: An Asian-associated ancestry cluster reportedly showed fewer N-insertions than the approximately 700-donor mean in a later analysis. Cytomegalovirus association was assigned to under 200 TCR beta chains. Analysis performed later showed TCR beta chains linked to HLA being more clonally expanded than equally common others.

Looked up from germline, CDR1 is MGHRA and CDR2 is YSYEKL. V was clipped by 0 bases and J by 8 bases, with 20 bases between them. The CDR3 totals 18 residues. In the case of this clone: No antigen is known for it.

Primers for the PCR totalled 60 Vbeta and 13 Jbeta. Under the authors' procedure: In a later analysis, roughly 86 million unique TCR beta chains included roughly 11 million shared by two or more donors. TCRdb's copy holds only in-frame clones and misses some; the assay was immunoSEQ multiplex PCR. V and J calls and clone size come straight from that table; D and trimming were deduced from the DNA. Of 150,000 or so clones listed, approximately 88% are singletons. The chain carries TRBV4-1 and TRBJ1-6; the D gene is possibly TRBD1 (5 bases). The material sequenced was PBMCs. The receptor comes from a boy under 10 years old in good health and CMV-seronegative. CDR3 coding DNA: TGCGCCAGCAGCCAAGAGCTATATGTTGGCGGAGGGGATTCACCCCTCCACTTT. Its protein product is CASSQELYVGGGDSPLHF.